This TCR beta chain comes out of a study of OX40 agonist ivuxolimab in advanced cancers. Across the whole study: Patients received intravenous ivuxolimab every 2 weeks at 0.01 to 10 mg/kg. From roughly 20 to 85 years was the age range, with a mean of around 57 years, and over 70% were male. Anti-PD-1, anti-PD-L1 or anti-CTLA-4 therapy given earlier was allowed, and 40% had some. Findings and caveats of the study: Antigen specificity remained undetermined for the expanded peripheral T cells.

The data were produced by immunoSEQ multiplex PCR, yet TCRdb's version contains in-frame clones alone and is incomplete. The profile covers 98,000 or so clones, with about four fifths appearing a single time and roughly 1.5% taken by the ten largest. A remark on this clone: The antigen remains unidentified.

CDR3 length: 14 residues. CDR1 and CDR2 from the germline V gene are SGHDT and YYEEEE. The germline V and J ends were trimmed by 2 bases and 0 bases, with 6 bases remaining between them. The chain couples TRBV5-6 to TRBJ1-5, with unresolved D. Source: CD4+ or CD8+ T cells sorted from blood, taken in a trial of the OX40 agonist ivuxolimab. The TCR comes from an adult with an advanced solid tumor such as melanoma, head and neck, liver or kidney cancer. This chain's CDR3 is CASSLLISNQPQHF. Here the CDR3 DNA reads TGTGCCAGCAGCTTACTTATTAGCAATCAGCCCCAGCATTTT.